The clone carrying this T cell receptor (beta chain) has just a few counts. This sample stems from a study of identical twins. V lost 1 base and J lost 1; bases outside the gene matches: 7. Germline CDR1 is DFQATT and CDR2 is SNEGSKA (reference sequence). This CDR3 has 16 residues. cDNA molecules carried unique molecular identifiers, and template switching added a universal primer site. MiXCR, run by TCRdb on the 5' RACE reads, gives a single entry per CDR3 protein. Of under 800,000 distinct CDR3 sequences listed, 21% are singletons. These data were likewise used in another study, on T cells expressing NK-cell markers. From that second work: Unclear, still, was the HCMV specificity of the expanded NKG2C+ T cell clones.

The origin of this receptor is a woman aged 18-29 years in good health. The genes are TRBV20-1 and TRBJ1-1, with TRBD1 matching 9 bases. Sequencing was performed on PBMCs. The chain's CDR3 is CSARGDRVDPNTEAFF. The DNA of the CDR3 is TGCAGTGCTAGAGGGGACAGGGTTGATCCGAACACTGAAGCTTTCTTT.